This T cell receptor beta chain is from a study of shared clonotypes between healthy human individuals (TCRdb year 2020). Looking at the study overall: A couple of women and a few men aged 18 to 49 years were included in the cohort. Each donor's leukapheresis produced roughly between about 0.85 and 10 billion PBMCs. For each donor, CD4 naive and CD4 memory were each given three plates, CD8 naive was given two plates, and CD8 memory was given one plate. Blood TCR repertoires of four to six healthy adults were deeply sequenced to estimate repertoire size and the extent of clonotype sharing between individuals. Libraries were prepared and TCR repertoires were sequenced by different laboratories using diverse techniques, in order to increase sequencing depth and limit assay-specific biases. General conclusions and limits of the study: Higher generation probabilities were observed for clonotypes shared by all four sorted-subset donors than for non-shared clonotypes. Estimated clonotype richness was generally larger for naive than for memory subsets. Sampling was restricted to blood, and TCR repertoires in tissues likely differ from the TCR repertoires found in blood. Rarefaction of sorted-subset datasets indicated incomplete sequencing despite the large sequencing depth. When four donors were compared, the shared fraction of clonotypes was 5% to 6.5% for naive CD4, about 4% for naive CD8, 2% to 2.5% for memory CD4, and 0.35% to 0.5% for memory CD8. Based on pairwise subsampling, the degree of clonotype sharing among donors was expected to be affected by sequencing depth. Because the study included a small number of donors, the genetic and exposure-history diversity represented was limited.

The donors were healthy, HIV-negative adults with no recently reported acute infections or vaccinations. Only Caucasian adults living in Nashville, Tennessee, USA were represented among the donors. Magnetic negative selection was used to enrich CD4+ T cells, after which naive cells were positively selected on CD45RA and the negative fraction became the memory subset. Blood was obtained by leukapheresis, after which PBMCs were separated by Ficoll-Histopaque density gradient centrifugation and cryopreserved in liquid nitrogen vapor phase. Purity and quantity of every magnetically sorted T cell population were checked by analytical flow cytometry. Genomic DNA was isolated from each sorted fraction and quantified by UV absorbance on a Nanodrop 2000c. Regarding this clone: Its specific antigen is unknown. Within one base of it there is no much larger clone, and no base qualities were kept.

Measured from the cysteine to the phenylalanine, the CDR3 is 15 residues long. Of all the DNA, just the CDR3 is kept, 45 bases in frame from base 1. From the germline V gene, CDR1 is MNHNS and CDR2 is SASEGT. Trimming accounts for 7 bases at V and 9 bases at J, while the number of junction bases matched to no gene is 13. Using the deep immunoSEQ assay, multiplex PCR amplified TCR CDR3 regions from genomic DNA. For each cell subset, the extracted genomic DNA was distributed evenly across all wells of several immunoSEQ 96-well plates, and each plate served as one replicate. Each replicate PCR for sorted subsets received about 180 ng genomic DNA, equal to about 30,000 T cell genomes. Purified libraries were quantified with a Qubit 3.0 fluorometer, sized on a Bioanalyzer 2100, and re-quantified with the KAPA Library Quantification kit. Every immunoSEQ 96-well plate was sequenced on a separate single-read 150-cycle Illumina NextSeq 550 flow cell. The paper's processing steps were these. Because the immunoSEQ output held only junctional sequences and lacked quality scores, the filtering could not match the filtering applied to full-length reads. Sequences were annotated with PyIR, a Python wrapper for IgBLAST v1.9, and V/J genes and CDR3 were assigned using IMGT germline references. Reads with weak V/J assignments (E-value above 1e-6), missing CDR3, stop codons, out-of-frame junctions, or ambiguous translated residues were removed. V3J clonotypes were defined as sequences sharing an identical inferred V gene, J gene, and CDR3 amino acid sequence. The percentage overlap between two repertoires was calculated by dividing the number of shared unique clonotypes by the size of the smaller repertoire. RTK rarefaction, the Chao1 estimator, and Recon v2.1 estimates of unobserved clonotypes were used to assess repertoire richness. Generation probabilities were computed with OLGA for all TCRbeta clonotypes obtained by the gDNA method from several donors. The table comes from immuneACCESS by way of TCRdb, which keeps in-frame sequences with V and J called. Part of the clones is missing from these tables; in studies checked, under half for an unresolved V gene and the rest for unknown reasons. That table is the source of V, J and clone size, and D and trimming were worked out from the DNA. Present in this sample are 2 million to 2.5 million clones, more than 85% of which were seen just once. Roughly 0.36% of the sample rests with the top ten.

The receptor was derived from a man aged 18 to 35 in good health. Some clones in this sample may be carry-over from other donors' samples. Sequenced: naive CD4+ T cells from PBMCs. The cell subset or site tag for this specimen amounts to: CD45RA+ positively selected. The chain couples TRBV6-1 to TRBJ2-1, and 9 junction bases match TRBD2. The CDR3 reads as follows: CASIPPGGRAGEQFF. The bases read TGTGCCAGCATCCCGCCTGGCGGGAGGGCCGGTGAGCAGTTCTTC.